These 8 T cell receptor beta chains originate from one sample sequenced in a study of cytomegalovirus exposure and HLA in healthy donors. Primers for the PCR totalled 60 Vbeta and 13 Jbeta. The protocol was immunoSEQ multiplex PCR, while the TCRdb copy is restricted to in-frame clones and leaves out a portion. The data show approximately 130,000 clones, with over 65% seen just once and approximately 1.2% held by the top ten. Sequenced input: PBMCs. Receptor source: a man aged 45 to 65 in good health and CMV-seronegative.

The chain combines TRBV19 with TRBJ2-2, with 12 bases that match TRBD2. J was trimmed by 5 bases and V by 5 bases; bases with no gene match: 6. The CDR3 is made up of 16 amino acids. Germline V gene sequence: CDR1 LNHDA, CDR2 SQIVND (reference sequence). The CDR3: CASSRASGRVTGELFF. As DNA, the CDR3 is TGTGCCAGTAGTCGGGCTAGCGGGAGGGTTACCGGGGAGCTGTTTTTT.

The chain links TRBV18 to TRBJ1-4; 8 nucleotides match TRBD1. There are 16 residues in the CDR3. The J segment lost 5 bases and the V segment lost 4 bases, leaving 9 bases of the junction unmatched. CDR1 KGHSH and CDR2 LQKENI come from the germline V gene. DNA of the CDR3: TGTGCCAGCTCACGTACCGGGACAGGAATAAATGAAAAACTGTTTTTT. This sequence encodes CASSRTGTGINEKLFF.

Worth noting for this clone: This sample also contains other DNA sequences that code for the same CDR3. The rearrangement links TRBV2 to TRBJ2-7; 9 nucleotides match TRBD2. The V and J ends lost 3 bases and 7 bases, in that order; junction bases with no gene match: 7. Germline CDR1 is SNHLY and CDR2 is FYNNEI. The CDR3 extends over 14 amino acids. The CDR3, as DNA: TGTGCCAGCAGTGAGGTGTTAGCGGGAGAGGAGCAGTACTTC. Its protein product is CASSEVLAGEEQYF.

The table lists this clone with a few counts. The J gene is TRBJ2-7, the V gene TRBV6-5; tentative D call: TRBD2 (5 bases). This CDR3 contains 14 residues. Germline lookup yields CDR1 MNHEY and CDR2 SVGAGI. Trimming took off 6 bases at V and 2 bases at J, with 14 bases between the two ends. CDR3 protein: CASSKDSNAYEQYF. For the CDR3, the DNA is TGTGCCAGCAGCAAGGACTCTAACGCCTACGAGCAGTACTTC.

The chain is built from TRBV4-3 and TRBJ2-1; the match to TRBD2 covers 7 bases. CDR3 length: 17 residues. Trimming removed 0 bases from V and 2 bases from J; junction bases left unmatched: 7. Germline CDR1 and CDR2: LGHNA and YSLEER. The CDR3 nucleotides read TGCGCCAGCAGCCAAGATAGGAGCGGGGCTACCTACAATGAGCAGTTCTTC. It codes for CASSQDRSGATYNEQFF.

V and J are TRBV19 and TRBJ2-3, with TRBD1 matching 7 bases. Germline-derived CDR1 and CDR2 are LNHDA and SQIVND (reference sequence). With 6 bases clipped from V and 3 bases from J, the junction kept 12 bases outside the gene matches. The CDR3 consists of 16 residues. This CDR3 is CASSRDVTGLTDTQYF. CDR3 bases: TGTGCCAGTAGCCGGGATGTGACAGGGTTGACAGATACGCAGTATTTT.

The CDR3 coding sequence is TGTGCCAGCAGCTTTACTAGCGGGAGGAGAGGAGAGACCCAGTACTTC. It is translated as CASSFTSGRRGETQYF. This rearrangement joins TRBV7-2 to TRBJ2-5; 12 bases are shared with TRBD2. Trimming cost V 3 bases and J 4 bases; bases outside gene matches: 6. Germline V gene lookup returns CDR1 SGHTA and CDR2 FQGNSA. This CDR3 has 16 residues. Filled out from reference TRBV7-2 and TRBJ2-5, the complete variable domain reads GAGVSQSPSNKVTEKGKDVELRCDPISGHTALYWYRQSLGQGLEFLIYFQGNSAPDKSGLPSDRFSAERTGGSVSTLTIQRTQQEDSAVYLCASSFTSGRRGETQYFGPGTRLLVL.

This chain joins TRBV18 and TRBJ2-1; maybe TRBD1 (6 bases). V was pared by 3 bases and J by 7 bases, with 16 bases between. The germline V gene encodes CDR1 KGHSH and CDR2 LQKENI. The CDR3 runs to 15 residues. Here the CDR3 reads CASSPGTLGGNEQFF. The CDR3 nucleotides are TGTGCCAGCTCACCCGGGACACTCGGCGGGAATGAGCAGTTCTTC.